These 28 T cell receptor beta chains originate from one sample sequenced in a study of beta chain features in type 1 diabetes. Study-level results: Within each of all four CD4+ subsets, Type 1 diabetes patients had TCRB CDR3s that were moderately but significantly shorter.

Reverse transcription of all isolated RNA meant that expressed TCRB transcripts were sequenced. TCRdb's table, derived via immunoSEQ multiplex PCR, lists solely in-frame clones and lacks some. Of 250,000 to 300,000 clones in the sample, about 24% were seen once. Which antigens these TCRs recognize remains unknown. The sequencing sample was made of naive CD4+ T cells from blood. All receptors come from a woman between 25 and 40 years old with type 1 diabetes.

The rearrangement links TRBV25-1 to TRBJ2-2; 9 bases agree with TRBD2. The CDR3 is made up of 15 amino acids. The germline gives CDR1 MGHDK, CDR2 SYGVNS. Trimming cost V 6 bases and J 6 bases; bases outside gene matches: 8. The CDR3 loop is CASRGVAGVSGELFF. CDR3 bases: TGTGCCAGCAGGGGCGTAGCGGGAGTTTCCGGGGAGCTGTTTTTT.

The CDR3 sequence is CASSPQGNYGYTF. CDR3 DNA: TGTGCCAGCAGTCCACAGGGGAACTATGGCTACACCTTC. The J gene is TRBJ1-2, the V gene TRBV6-1; 7 nucleotides match TRBD1. Germline lookup yields CDR1 MNHNS and CDR2 SASEGT. Unmatched junction bases numbered 2, after V lost 5 bases and J lost 2 bases. The CDR3 covers 13 residues.

CDR3 sequence: CAWSVPVPGEQYF. The CDR3 DNA sequence: TGTGCCTGGAGTGTACCAGTTCCGGGCGAGCAGTACTTC. The J gene is TRBJ2-7, the V gene TRBV30, with unresolved D. CDR3 length equals 13 residues. The germline V and J ends were trimmed by 0 bases and 6 bases, with 12 bases remaining between them. Germline loops: CDR1 GTSNPN, CDR2 SVGIG (reference sequence).

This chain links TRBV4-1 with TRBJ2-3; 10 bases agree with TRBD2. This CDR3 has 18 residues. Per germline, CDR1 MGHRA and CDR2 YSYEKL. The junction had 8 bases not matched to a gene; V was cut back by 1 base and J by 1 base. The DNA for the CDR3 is TGCGCCAGCAGCCAAGGGAGGGCTAGCGGGAGAGGCACAGATACGCAGTATTTT. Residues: CASSQGRASGRGTDTQYF.

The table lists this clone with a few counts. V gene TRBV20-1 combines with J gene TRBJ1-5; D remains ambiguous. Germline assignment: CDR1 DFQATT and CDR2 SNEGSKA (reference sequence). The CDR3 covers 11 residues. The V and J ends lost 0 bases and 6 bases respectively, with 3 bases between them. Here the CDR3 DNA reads TGCAGTGCTAGAGATCGTCAGCCCCAGCATTTT. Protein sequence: CSARDRQPQHF.

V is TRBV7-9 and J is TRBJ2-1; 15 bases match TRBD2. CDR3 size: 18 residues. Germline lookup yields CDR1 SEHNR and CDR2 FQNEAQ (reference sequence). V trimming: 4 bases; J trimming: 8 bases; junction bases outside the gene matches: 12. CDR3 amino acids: CASSSIPGTSGRSDEQFF. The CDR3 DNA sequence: TGTGCCAGCAGCTCAATACCCGGGACTAGCGGGAGGTCGGATGAGCAGTTCTTC.

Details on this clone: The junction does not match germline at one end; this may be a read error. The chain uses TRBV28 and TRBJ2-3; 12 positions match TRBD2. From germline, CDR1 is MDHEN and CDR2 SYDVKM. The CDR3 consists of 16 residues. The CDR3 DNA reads TGTGCCAGCAGCCGCGGACTAGCGGGGTACACAAATACGCAGTATTTT. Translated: CASSRGLAGYTNTQYF.

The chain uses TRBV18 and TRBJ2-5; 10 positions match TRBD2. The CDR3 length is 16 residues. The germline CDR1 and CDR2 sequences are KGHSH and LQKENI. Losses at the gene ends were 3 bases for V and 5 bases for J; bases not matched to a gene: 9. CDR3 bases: TGTGCCAGCTCACCGACGATTGGGACTAGCGTTGAGACCCAGTACTTC. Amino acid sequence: CASSPTIGTSVETQYF.

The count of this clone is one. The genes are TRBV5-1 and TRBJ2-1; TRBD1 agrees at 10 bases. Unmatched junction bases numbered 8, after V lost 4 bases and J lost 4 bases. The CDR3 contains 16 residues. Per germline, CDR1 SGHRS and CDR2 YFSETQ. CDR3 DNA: TGCGCCAGCAGCCGAAGGGGGACAGGGGTGTACAATGAGCAGTTCTTC. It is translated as CASSRRGTGVYNEQFF.

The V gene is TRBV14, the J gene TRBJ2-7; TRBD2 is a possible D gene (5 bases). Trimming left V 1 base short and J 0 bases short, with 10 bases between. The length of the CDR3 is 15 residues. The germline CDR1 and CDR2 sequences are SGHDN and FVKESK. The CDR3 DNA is TGTGCCAGCAGCCAAGGGGCTAGCAGCTCCTACGAGCAGTACTTC. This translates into CASSQGASSSYEQYF.

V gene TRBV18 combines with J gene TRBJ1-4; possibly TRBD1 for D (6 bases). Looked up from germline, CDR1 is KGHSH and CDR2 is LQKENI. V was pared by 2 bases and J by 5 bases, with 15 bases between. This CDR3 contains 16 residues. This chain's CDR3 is CASSPIGRQGNEKLFF. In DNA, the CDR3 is TGTGCCAGCTCACCAATTGGTCGGCAGGGGAATGAAAAACTGTTTTTT.

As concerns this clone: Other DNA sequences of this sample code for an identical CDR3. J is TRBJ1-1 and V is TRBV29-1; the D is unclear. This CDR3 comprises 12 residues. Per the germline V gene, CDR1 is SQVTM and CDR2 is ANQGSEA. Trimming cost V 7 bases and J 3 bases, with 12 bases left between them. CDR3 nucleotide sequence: TGCAGCGCCCGAGGCGTAGACACTGAAGCTTTCTTT. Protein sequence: CSARGVDTEAFF.

For the CDR3, the DNA is TGTGCCAGCAGCTTACCGCCAGGGCGCCGCTCCGAGCAGTACTTC. Translating it yields CASSLPPGRRSEQYF. The V gene is TRBV7-9, the J gene TRBJ2-7; tentatively, D is TRBD1 (5 bases). V shed 2 bases and J shed 6 bases, with 17 bases lying between them. The germline V gene has CDR1 SEHNR and CDR2 FQNEAQ (reference sequence). There are 15 residues in the CDR3.

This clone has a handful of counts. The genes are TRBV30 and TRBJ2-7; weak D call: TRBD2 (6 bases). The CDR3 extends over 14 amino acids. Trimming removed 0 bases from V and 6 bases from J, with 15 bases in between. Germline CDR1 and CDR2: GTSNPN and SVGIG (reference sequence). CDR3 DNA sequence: TGTGCCTGGAGTGTTGGGGTCCGGGGAGGCGAGCAGTACTTC. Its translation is CAWSVGVRGGEQYF.

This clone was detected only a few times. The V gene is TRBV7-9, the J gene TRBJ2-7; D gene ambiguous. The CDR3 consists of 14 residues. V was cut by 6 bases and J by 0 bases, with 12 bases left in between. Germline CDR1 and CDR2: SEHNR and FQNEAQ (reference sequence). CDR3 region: CASRLTESSYEQYF. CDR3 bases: TGTGCCAGCAGACTTACAGAGAGCTCCTACGAGCAGTACTTC.

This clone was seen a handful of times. Written as DNA, the CDR3 is TGCAGCGTGACAGGGGTCATGAACACCGGGGAGCTGTTTTTT. Protein sequence: CSVTGVMNTGELFF. The rearrangement joins TRBV29-1 to TRBJ2-2; the match to TRBD1 covers 8 bases. Germline lookup yields CDR1 SQVTM and CDR2 ANQGSEA. The J segment lost 1 base and the V segment lost 6 bases, leaving 4 bases of the junction unmatched. There are 14 residues in the CDR3.

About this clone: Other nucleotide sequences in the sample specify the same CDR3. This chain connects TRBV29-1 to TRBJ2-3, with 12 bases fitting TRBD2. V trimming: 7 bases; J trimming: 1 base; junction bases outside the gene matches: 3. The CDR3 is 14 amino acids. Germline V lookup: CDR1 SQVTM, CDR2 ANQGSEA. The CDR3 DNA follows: TGCAGCGCAAGGACTAGCGGGGGCACAGATACGCAGTATTTT. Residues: CSARTSGGTDTQYF.

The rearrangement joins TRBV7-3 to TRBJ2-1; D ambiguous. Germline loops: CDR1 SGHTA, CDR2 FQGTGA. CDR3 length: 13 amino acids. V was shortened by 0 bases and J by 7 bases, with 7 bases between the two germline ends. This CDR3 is CASSLTNQNEQFF. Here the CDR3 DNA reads TGTGCCAGCAGCTTAACCAACCAGAATGAGCAGTTCTTC.

The CDR3 spells CASSFDRGHGYTF. DNA of the CDR3: TGTGCCAGCAGTTTTGACAGGGGTCATGGCTACACCTTC. The V and J genes are TRBV6-5 and TRBJ1-2, with TRBD1 matching over 8 bases. V trimming: 4 bases; J trimming: 6 bases; junction bases outside the gene matches: 4. This CDR3 is 13 amino acids long. Germline CDR1 and CDR2: MNHEY and SVGAGI.

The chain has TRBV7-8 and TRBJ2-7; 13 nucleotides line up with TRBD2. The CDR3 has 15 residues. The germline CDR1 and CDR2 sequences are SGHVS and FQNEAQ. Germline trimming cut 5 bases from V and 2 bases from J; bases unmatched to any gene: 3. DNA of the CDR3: TGTGCCAGCAGCCGGACTAGCGGGAGAACCTACGAGCAGTACTTC. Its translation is CASSRTSGRTYEQYF.

The CDR3 coding sequence is TGTGCCTCAACCACAACAGATACGCAGTATTTT. Translating gives CASTTTDTQYF. The chain joins TRBV30 to TRBJ2-3; D gene uncertain. The CDR3 consists of 11 residues. The germline V and J ends were trimmed by 7 bases and 3 bases, with 8 bases remaining between them. Per germline, CDR1 GTSNPN and CDR2 SVGIG (reference sequence). The full variable domain, in which reference TRBV30 and TRBJ2-3 provide the parts outside the CDR3, is SQTIHQWPATLVQPVGSPLSLECTVEGTSNPNLYWYRQAAGRGLQLLFYSVGIGQISSEVPQNLSASRPQDRQFILSSKKLLLSDSGFYLCASTTTDTQYFGPGTRLTVL.

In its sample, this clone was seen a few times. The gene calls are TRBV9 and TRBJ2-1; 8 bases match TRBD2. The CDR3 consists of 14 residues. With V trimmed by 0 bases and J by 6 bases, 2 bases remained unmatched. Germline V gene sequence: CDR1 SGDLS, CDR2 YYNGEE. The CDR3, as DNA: TGTGCCAGCAGCGTAGTAGGACTAGCCAATGAGCAGTTCTTC. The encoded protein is CASSVVGLANEQFF.

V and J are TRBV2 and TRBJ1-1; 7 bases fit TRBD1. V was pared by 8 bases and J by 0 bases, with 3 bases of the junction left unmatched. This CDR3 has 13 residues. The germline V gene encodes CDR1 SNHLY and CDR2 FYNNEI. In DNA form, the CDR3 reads TGTGCCAGCTGGACAGGATTGAACACTGAAGCTTTCTTT. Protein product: CASWTGLNTEAFF.

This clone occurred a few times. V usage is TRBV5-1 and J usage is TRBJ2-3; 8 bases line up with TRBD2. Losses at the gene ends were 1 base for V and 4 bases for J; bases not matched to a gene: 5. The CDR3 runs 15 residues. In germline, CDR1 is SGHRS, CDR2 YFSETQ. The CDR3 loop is CASSLQAREADTQYF. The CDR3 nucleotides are TGCGCCAGCAGCTTGCAGGCGCGGGAGGCAGATACGCAGTATTTT.

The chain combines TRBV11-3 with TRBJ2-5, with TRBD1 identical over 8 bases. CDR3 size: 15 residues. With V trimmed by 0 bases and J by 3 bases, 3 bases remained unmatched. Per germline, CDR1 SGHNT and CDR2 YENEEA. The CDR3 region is CASSLDGQGEETQYF. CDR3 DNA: TGTGCCAGCAGCTTAGATGGACAGGGAGAAGAGACCCAGTACTTC.

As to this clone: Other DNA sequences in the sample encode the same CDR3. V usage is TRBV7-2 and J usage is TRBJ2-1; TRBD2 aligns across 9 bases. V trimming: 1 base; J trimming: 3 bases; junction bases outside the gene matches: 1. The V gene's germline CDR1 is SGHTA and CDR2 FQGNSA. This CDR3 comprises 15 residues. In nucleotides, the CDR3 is TGTGCCAGCAGCTTAGTACTAGCGGGCTACAATGAGCAGTTCTTC. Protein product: CASSLVLAGYNEQFF.

CDR3 sequence (DNA): TGTGCCAGCAGCTCGAGGGGGACAGACTATGGCTACACCTTC. Protein sequence: CASSSRGTDYGYTF. The chain employs TRBV7-9 and TRBJ1-2, with 7 bases identical to TRBD1. CDR1 and CDR2 (germline): SEHNR, FQNEAQ (reference sequence). This CDR3 has 14 amino acids. V lost 4 bases to trimming and J lost 3 bases; unmatched junction nucleotides: 5.

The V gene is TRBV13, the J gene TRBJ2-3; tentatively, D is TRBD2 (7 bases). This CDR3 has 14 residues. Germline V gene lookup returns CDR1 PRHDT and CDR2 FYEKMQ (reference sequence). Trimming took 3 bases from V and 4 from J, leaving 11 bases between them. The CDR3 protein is CASSLVGGADTQYF. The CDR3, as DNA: TGTGCCAGCAGCTTGGTAGGGGGGGCAGATACGCAGTATTTT.